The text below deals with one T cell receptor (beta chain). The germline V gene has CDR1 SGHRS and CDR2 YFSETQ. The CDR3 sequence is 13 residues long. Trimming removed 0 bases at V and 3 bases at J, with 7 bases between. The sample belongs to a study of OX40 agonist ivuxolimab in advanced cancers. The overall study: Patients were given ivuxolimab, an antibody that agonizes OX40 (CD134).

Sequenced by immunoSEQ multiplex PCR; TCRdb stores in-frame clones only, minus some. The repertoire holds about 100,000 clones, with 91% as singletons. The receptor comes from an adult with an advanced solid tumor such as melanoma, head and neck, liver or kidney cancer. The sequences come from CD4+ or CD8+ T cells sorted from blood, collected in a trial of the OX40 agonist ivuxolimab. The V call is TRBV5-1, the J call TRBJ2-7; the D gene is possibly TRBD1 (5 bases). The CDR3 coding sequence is TGCGCCAGCAGCTTGGGACAGCTCTACGAGCAGTACTTC. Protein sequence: CASSLGQLYEQYF.